The 13 T cell receptor beta chains listed next were all sequenced from one sample in a study of blood T cells in healthy people across ages. Primed by a sample-barcoded 5' primer and a J-beta primer mix, a second PCR proceeded for 7 to 11 cycles. Each CDR3 protein is one row after TCRdb ran MiXCR on the 5' RACE reads. The sample includes 1.5 million to 2 million distinct CDR3 sequences, roughly 27% of them seen just once. The sequenced sample consisted of blood. The receptors stem from a woman younger than 45 in good health.

The J gene is TRBJ2-5, the V gene TRBV18; D not certain. The CDR3 loop spans 12 amino acids. Germline V lookup: CDR1 KGHSH, CDR2 LQKENI. V was cut by 2 bases and J by 11 bases, with 12 bases left in between. The CDR3: CASSPDGTEQYF. CDR3 in DNA: TGTGCCAGCTCACCAGACGGCACGGAGCAGTACTTC. Based on the CDR3 plus reference TRBV18 and TRBJ2-5, the full variable domain is NAGVMQNPRHLVRRRGQEARLRCSPMKGHSHVYWYRQLPEEGLKFMVYLQKENIIDESGMPKERFSAEFPKEGPSILRIQQVVRGDSAAYFCASSPDGTEQYFGPGTRLLVL.

The J gene is TRBJ1-3, the V gene TRBV9; D perhaps matches TRBD1 (5 bases). CDR1 and CDR2 from the germline V gene are SGDLS and YYNGEE. The CDR3 spans 15 residues. Trimming left V 1 base short and J 4 bases short, with 12 bases between. CDR3 DNA: TGTGCCAGCAGCGTATTGGATGGGGCGGGAAACACCATATATTTT. It is translated as CASSVLDGAGNTIYF. The full variable domain, rest sourced from reference TRBV9 and TRBJ1-3, is DSGVTQTPKHLITATGQRVTLRCSPRSGDLSVYWYQQSLDQGLQFLIQYYNGEERAKGNILERFSAQQFPDLHSELNLSSLELGDSALYFCASSVLDGAGNTIYFGEGSWLTVV.

With regard to this clonotype: A much bigger clone sits one base away, suggesting this may be a read error. The chain recombines TRBV29-1 with TRBJ2-1, with 9 bases fitting TRBD2. CDR1 is SQVTM, CDR2 ANQGSEA, per germline. There are 15 residues in the CDR3. CDR3 region: CSVLASGISYNGQFF. CDR3 DNA: TGCAGCGTTTTGGCTAGCGGGATCTCCTACAATGGGCAGTTCTTC.

This clonotype was seen ten or more times. V and J are TRBV10-3 and TRBJ2-5; 8 nucleotides align to TRBD2. The germline V gene has CDR1 ENHRY and CDR2 SYGVKD. V shed 0 bases, J shed 7 bases, and the junction held 4 bases outside the gene matches. There are 14 residues in the CDR3. The CDR3 sequence: CAISESIGGATQYF. The DNA for the CDR3 is TGTGCCATCAGTGAGTCCATCGGGGGGGCGACCCAGTACTTC.

This clonotype has at least ten counts. The V and J genes are TRBV10-3 and TRBJ2-3; 12 bases align to TRBD2. V dropped 0 bases and J dropped 6; count of bases not matched to a gene: 7. CDR3 length equals 17 residues. Germline assignment: CDR1 ENHRY and CDR2 SYGVKD. The CDR3, as DNA: TGTGCCATCAGTGAGTCAGTGACTAGCGGGGGATCGGATACGCAGTATTTT. Protein: CAISESVTSGGSDTQYF.

A word on this clonotype: This may be a read error: a much more frequent sequence differs by one nucleotide. CDR3 sequence: CARLSGEQYF. The CDR3 DNA sequence: TGTGCCAGGCTCAGTGGGGAGCAGTACTTC. The chain combines TRBV25-1 with TRBJ2-7, with D hard to call. Germline CDR1 reads MGHDK; CDR2 reads SYGVNS. This CDR3 region has 10 residues. Trimming pared 9 bases from V and 7 bases from J, leaving 10 bases between.

This clonotype was picked up a small number of times. The genes are TRBV4-3 and TRBJ1-3; D is possibly TRBD1 (5 bases). Germline V gene lookup returns CDR1 LGHNA and CDR2 YSLEER. V was cut by 7 bases and J by 4 bases, with 17 bases left in between. The CDR3 consists of 15 residues. CDR3 in amino acids: CASTPGGGSGNTIYF. In DNA form, the CDR3 reads TGCGCCAGCACCCCGGGGGGTGGCTCAGGAAACACCATATATTTT.

This clonotype appeared a few times. The chain recombines TRBV25-1 with TRBJ1-5, with a tentative D call TRBD1 (5 bases). CDR1 MGHDK and CDR2 SYGVNS come from the germline V gene. Trimming removed 5 bases at V and 0 bases at J, with 20 bases between. The CDR3 is 18 residues long. The CDR3 sequence is CASSYTSGTGYSNQPQHF. The DNA for the CDR3 is TGTGCCAGCAGTTATACCTCAGGGACGGGTTATAGCAATCAGCCCCAGCATTTT.

For this clonotype: A read error may be the cause here, since a much bigger clone is one base away. This chain connects TRBV6-5 to TRBJ1-5; D call uncertain. Trimming removed 4 bases from V and 6 bases from J, with 10 bases in between. From germline, CDR1 is MNHEY and CDR2 SVGAGI. CDR3 size: 13 residues. The CDR3, as DNA: TGTGCCAGCAGTTTAAATTCCTGTCAGCCCCAGCATTTT. As protein: CASSLNSCQPQHF.

This clonotype turned up a few times. The junction does not match germline at one end; this may be a read error. V gene TRBV12-5 combines with J gene TRBJ2-1; 7 bases fit TRBD2. Germline CDR1 and CDR2: LGHNT and FRNRAP. This CDR3 region has 13 residues. The CDR3 spells CASGGTNYNGQFF. The CDR3 DNA follows: TGTGCTAGTGGAGGGACTAACTACAATGGGCAGTTCTTC.

The V and J genes are TRBV6-5 and TRBJ2-5; weak D call: TRBD1 (6 bases). The CDR3 is made up of 15 amino acids. V was clipped by 0 bases and J by 11 bases, with 19 bases between them. Germline V gene lookup returns CDR1 MNHEY and CDR2 SVGAGI. CDR3 loop: CASSYSPTGSYGQYF. In nucleotides, the CDR3 is TGTGCCAGCAGTTACTCTCCGACAGGATCCTACGGGCAGTACTTC.

This clonotype was picked up a small number of times. The chain is built from TRBV12-3 or TRBV12-4 and TRBJ2-1; no clear D gene. The V end lost 6 bases, the J end lost 4 bases, and 13 bases lay between the germline ends. CDR3 length: 14 residues. The CDR3 DNA reads TGTGCCAGCAGCCAATATGTCGCGTACAATGAGCAGTTCTTC. Translating gives CASSQYVAYNEQFF.

The rearrangement joins TRBV9 to TRBJ2-1; D remains ambiguous. The germline CDR1 and CDR2 sequences are SGDLS and YYNGEE. Trimming shortened V by 0 bases and J by 6 bases, and 13 bases separated the two germline ends. The CDR3 covers 15 residues. CDR3 DNA sequence: TGTGCCAGCAGCGTAGTTTCGACTTCCGGCAATGAGCAGTTCTTC. Its translation is CASSVVSTSGNEQFF.